This T cell receptor (beta chain) derives from a study of Ad26.COV2.S vaccination and SARS-CoV-2 variants. Study-level information: As a participant in COV1001, the donor was in the Ad26.COV2.S trial arm.

Clones were read by immunoSEQ multiplex PCR, and TCRdb kept only the in-frame ones, dropping some. The table has some 640,000 clones, about 90% seen once. The CDR3 is 14 residues long. V was clipped by 4 bases and J by 0 bases, with 11 bases between them. Looked up from germline, CDR1 is SGHNT and CDR2 is YYREEE (reference sequence). The treatment is: approximately 18 received Ad26.COV2.S at low or high dose, single or two shots; about 5 received placebo; per-sample allocation not given. Day 63 after the first vaccine or placebo injection was the time point for sampling. The origin of this receptor is a person aged 18 to 59 who received the Ad26.COV2.S COVID-19 vaccine or a placebo. The V and J genes are TRBV5-4 and TRBJ2-7; D unclear. The sample here was peripheral blood, taken in a trial of Ad26.COV2.S vaccine versus placebo. This CDR3 reads CASSPIGNSYEQYF. The CDR3, as DNA: TGTGCCAGCAGCCCAATAGGGAACTCCTACGAGCAGTACTTC. The full variable domain, with the rest looked up from reference TRBV5-4 and TRBJ2-7, is ETGVTQSPTHLIKTRGQQVTLRCSSQSGHNTVSWYQQALGQGPQFIFQYYREEENGRGNFPPRFSGLQFPNYSSELNVNALELDDSALYLCASSPIGNSYEQYFGPGTRLTVT.